The rows below give T cell receptor beta chains drawn from one sample of a study of T cells in Graves' hyperthyroidism and ophthalmopathy. MiXCR, applied by TCRdb to the multiplex PCR reads, yields one record per CDR3 protein. The data contain 800,000 or so distinct CDR3 sequences, around 39% of them singletons. Sequencing was carried out using blood. The receptors come from a man aged 18 to 30 with Graves' hyperthyroidism. The conserved cysteine and the conserved F or W are not part of the CDR3 here. Each record gives: CDR3 length, clone size, J gene, V gene, CDR3 protein. Part of the rows lack a size; the others show once, few, many or a class for expanded clones.

len: 12
abundance: many
j_gene: TRBJ1-3
v_gene: TRBV9
CDR3aa: ASSAGTSGNTIY

len: 12
abundance: many
j_gene: TRBJ2-5
v_gene: TRBV7-2
CDR3aa: ASSLAGFAETQY

len: 10
abundance: many
j_gene: TRBJ1-1
v_gene: TRBV11-1
CDR3aa: ASSSSAGRAF

len: 14
abundance: -
j_gene: TRBJ2-7
v_gene: TRBV7-2
CDR3aa: ASTSGRDVRFLEQY

len: 13
abundance: -
j_gene: TRBJ2-7
v_gene: TRBV6-1
CDR3aa: ATFGTSGDSYEQY

len: 11
abundance: -
j_gene: TRBJ1-1
v_gene: TRBV7-2
CDR3aa: ASSLSFRPEAF

len: 9
abundance: -
j_gene: TRBJ1-2
v_gene: TRBV10-3
CDR3aa: AISEQDDYT

len: 12
abundance: many
j_gene: TRBJ1-5
v_gene: TRBV2
CDR3aa: ASSVFYINQPQH

len: 12
abundance: -
j_gene: TRBJ1-1
v_gene: TRBV7-8
CDR3aa: ASSQGGDRTEAF

len: 11
abundance: few
j_gene: TRBJ1-2
v_gene: TRBV2
CDR3aa: ASRGRVNYGYT

len: 10
abundance: many
j_gene: TRBJ2-5
v_gene: TRBV10-3
CDR3aa: AISRGQETQY

len: 17
abundance: few
j_gene: TRBJ2-6
v_gene: TRBV29-1
CDR3aa: SVEHPGGGSSSGANVLT

len: 11
abundance: few
j_gene: TRBJ1-2
v_gene: TRBV11-2
CDR3aa: ASSPAPNDGYT

len: 12
abundance: few
j_gene: TRBJ1-2
v_gene: TRBV4-3
CDR3aa: ASSQGPASYGYT

len: 13
abundance: -
j_gene: TRBJ1-1
v_gene: TRBV12-3/TRBV12-4
CDR3aa: ASRLRDRSNTEAF

len: 14
abundance: -
j_gene: TRBJ2-2
v_gene: TRBV2
CDR3aa: ASKRLHPDLGGELF

len: 12
abundance: few
j_gene: TRBJ1-2
v_gene: TRBV20-1
CDR3aa: SASPRTDLYGYT